This is a list of T cell receptor beta chains from one sample in a study of T-cell memory formation after mild COVID-19. TCRdb used MiXCR to reprocess the 5' RACE reads, holding one entry per CDR3 protein. Of a few hundred thousand distinct CDR3 sequences detected, 20% appear once; the ten largest clones hold 20% to 25%. Sequencing input: PBMCs or a T cell subset sorted from them (not recorded which). Every receptor here comes from a man aged 18 to 30 who had mild COVID-19 (a few samples of this study predate the infection). Cell type and time point are not known. Each CDR3 is given with its conserved first and last residue. D genes are given only for firm matches.

v_call	j_call	d_call	cdr3_aa
TRBV4-2	TRBJ2-5	.	CASSQSRPFVGSAQYF
TRBV7-9	TRBJ2-5	.	CASSHPEGTQYF
TRBV5-4	TRBJ2-2	.	CASSLSRGTNTGELFF
TRBV9	TRBJ2-5	TRBD2	CASSPQRGGETQYF
TRBV18	TRBJ2-1	TRBD1	CASSPGTVVSNEQFF
TRBV11-2	TRBJ1-1	.	CASSPGTRDTEAFF
TRBV5-1	TRBJ1-1	.	CASSLAVTANTEAFF
TRBV4-1	TRBJ2-5	.	CASSDRTSQETQYF
TRBV6-2/TRBV6-3	TRBJ1-5	.	CASSYSSGPQHF
TRBV28	TRBJ2-5	TRBD1	CASSPTTGGIGETQYF
TRBV28	TRBJ2-3	.	CASSLYGRVGTDTQYF
TRBV20-1	TRBJ2-3	TRBD2	CSALLAEGTDTQYF
TRBV5-1	TRBJ2-1	.	CASSLTGWGQFF
TRBV6-1	TRBJ2-6	.	CASTSSSGANVLTF
TRBV6-5	TRBJ1-2	TRBD1	CASTPTGWYGYTF
TRBV7-2	TRBJ1-1	TRBD1	CASRLTGTDTEAFF
TRBV20-1	TRBJ1-1	TRBD1	CSARIRGRGGTEAFF
TRBV5-1	TRBJ1-2	.	CASSEGGTYGYTF
TRBV4-3	TRBJ1-4	.	CASSQDRAATNEKLFF
TRBV27	TRBJ2-5	.	CASSPMDTVETQYF
TRBV9	TRBJ2-5	TRBD2	CASSVGRGEYQETQYF
TRBV7-3	TRBJ1-6	.	CASSSGPYNSPLHF
TRBV6-5	TRBJ2-3	.	CASSYRGTDTQYF
TRBV18	TRBJ2-4	.	CASSPRRAKNIQYF
TRBV11-2	TRBJ2-3	.	CASSVSTDTQYF
TRBV11-2	TRBJ2-7	TRBD1	CASSSPGEGAMGEQYF
TRBV6-5	TRBJ1-2	.	CASSYYPTSGYTF
TRBV5-1	TRBJ2-6	.	CASSLDLRRGANVLTF
TRBV15	TRBJ2-5	TRBD2	CATSWGLAGQETQYF
TRBV7-2	TRBJ1-5	.	CASSLAVPEPQHF
TRBV7-9	TRBJ2-3	.	CASSPTSILPIRLTDTQYF
TRBV7-2	TRBJ2-5	TRBD1	CASSPDWTGPYF
TRBV14	TRBJ2-1	.	CASSGLSVSSYNEQFF
TRBV5-1	TRBJ2-3	.	CASSPDVRGTQYF
TRBV20-1	TRBJ2-5	TRBD2	CSARGEETQYF
TRBV9	TRBJ2-7	.	CASSVSGTSTDEQYF
TRBV7-6	TRBJ2-1	TRBD2	CASSDRTRDDNEQFF
TRBV27	TRBJ2-7	.	CASRRTATYEQYF
TRBV11-3	TRBJ1-1	TRBD1	CASSFQQGGEAFF
TRBV3-1	TRBJ1-6	.	CASSQDGGKGDSPLHF